The present TCR beta chain was sequenced within a study of CD8 T cells in ankylosing spondylitis. Study findings and constraints: Clones tied to disease were said to be significantly enriched in matched ankylosing spondylitis synovial fluid. A subset of motif variants has previously been described in the synovial fluid and blood of reactive arthritis.

The trim removed 3 bases at V and 0 bases at J, leaving 6 bases unmatched. The germline CDR1 and CDR2 sequences are SNHLY and FYNNEI. The CDR3 is made up of 17 amino acids. On this clonotype: Its target is not known.

Each TCR beta library was made by quantitative 5'-RACE that incorporated molecular barcodes. A single record per CDR3 protein comes from TCRdb applying MiXCR to the 5' RACE reads. The table lists approximately 210,000 distinct CDR3 sequences, more than 10% of them singletons. This TCR came from a male donor with ankylosing spondylitis or in good health (not recorded which). The sequenced sample was blood, either unsorted or a sorted T cell fraction (not recorded which). V usage is TRBV2 and J usage is TRBJ2-3, with 10 bases identical to TRBD1. The CDR3 DNA follows: TGTGCCAGCAGTGAGGGACAGGGGAGAACTAGCACAGATACGCAGTATTTT. Translating gives CASSEGQGRTSTDTQYF. The whole variable domain, filled in from reference TRBV2 and TRBJ2-3, reads EPEVTQTPSHQVTQMGQEVILRCVPISNHLYFYWYRQILGQKVEFLVSFYNNEISEKSEIFDDQFSVERPDGSNFTLKIRSTKLEDSAMYFCASSEGQGRTSTDTQYFGPGTRLTVL.